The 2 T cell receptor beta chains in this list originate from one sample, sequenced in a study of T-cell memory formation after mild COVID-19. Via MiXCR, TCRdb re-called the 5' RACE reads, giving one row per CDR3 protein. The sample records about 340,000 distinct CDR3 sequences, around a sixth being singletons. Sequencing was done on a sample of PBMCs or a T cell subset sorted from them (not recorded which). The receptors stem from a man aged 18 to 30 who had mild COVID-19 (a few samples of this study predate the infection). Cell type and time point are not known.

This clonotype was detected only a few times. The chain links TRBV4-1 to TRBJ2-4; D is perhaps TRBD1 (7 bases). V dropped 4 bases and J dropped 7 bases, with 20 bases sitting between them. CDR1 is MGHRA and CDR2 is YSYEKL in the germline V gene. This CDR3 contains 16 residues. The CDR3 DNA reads TGCGCCAGCAGCCCCCGGGGGTCGACAGGGCCGAACATTCAGTACTTC. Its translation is CASSPRGSTGPNIQYF.

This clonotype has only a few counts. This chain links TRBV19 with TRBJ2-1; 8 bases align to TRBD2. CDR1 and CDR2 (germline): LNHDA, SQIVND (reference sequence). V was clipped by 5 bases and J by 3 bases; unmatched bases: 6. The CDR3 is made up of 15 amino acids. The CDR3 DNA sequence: TGTGCCAGTAGTCATACCGGGGGGGTCTACAATGAGCAGTTCTTC. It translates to CASSHTGGVYNEQFF.